This entry describes one T cell receptor (beta chain). This entry comes from a study of tumor-infiltrating lymphocytes in oesophageal squamous cell carcinoma. J lost 7 bases, V lost 2 bases, and 8 bases had no gene match. The CDR3 covers 15 residues. Germline V CDR1 and CDR2: GTSNPN, SVGIG (reference sequence). In TCRdb, the PCR reads were re-called with MiXCR into one record per CDR3 protein. The repertoire holds roughly 17,000 distinct CDR3 sequences, with approximately 47% as singletons. V and J are TRBV30 and TRBJ2-7; 13 bases map to TRBD2. Sequenced material: normal esophageal tissue next to the tumor. The source of this sequence is a female donor with esophageal squamous cell carcinoma. CDR3 amino acids: CAWSTGTSGTDEQYF. CDR3 sequence (DNA): TGTGCCTGGAGTACCGGGACTAGCGGGACCGATGAGCAGTACTTC.